A single sample gave rise to the 15 T cell receptor beta chains below, sequenced in a study of T cell responses to AZD1222 COVID-19 vaccine. Sequencing was performed with immunoSEQ multiplex PCR; in TCRdb, only in-frame clones are kept and a portion is missing. The sample has 100,000 or so clones, more than 75% seen once. Material: peripheral blood, obtained on day 0 of AZD1222 vaccination. The source is an adult in good health.

The chain employs TRBV24-1 and TRBJ1-2, with D unresolved. Germline V gene lookup returns CDR1 KGHDR and CDR2 SFDVKD. The CDR3 covers 15 residues. Trimming removed 2 bases at V and 7 bases at J, with 16 bases between. CDR3 coding DNA: TGTGCCACCAGTGATTCCCCGACCGCGGGCGGTGGCTACACCTTC. Its translation: CATSDSPTAGGGYTF.

In this sample, this clone turned up a few times. The CDR3 region is CASSPSPSPLHF. The CDR3 region has the DNA TGTGCCAGCAGTCCGTCGCCATCACCCCTCCACTTT. The chain is built from TRBV6-5 and TRBJ1-6; D gene uncertain. From germline, CDR1 is MNHEY and CDR2 SVGAGI. V shed 5 bases and J shed 10 bases, with 9 bases lying between them. The CDR3 is 12 residues long.

This sequence joins TRBV5-4 and TRBJ2-3; TRBD2 might be the D (7 bases). Deletions cut 2 bases from V and 4 bases from J, with 14 bases between. The CDR3 totals 15 residues. From germline, CDR1 is SGHNT and CDR2 YYREEE (reference sequence). Here the CDR3 reads CASSFSGGGADTQYF. In nucleotides, the CDR3 is TGTGCCAGCAGCTTTAGCGGAGGGGGGGCAGATACGCAGTATTTT.

The V and J genes are TRBV12-3 or TRBV12-4 and TRBJ2-5, with unresolved D. This CDR3 spans 12 amino acids. V was clipped by 4 bases and J by 4 bases, with 7 bases between them. CDR3 nucleotide sequence: TGTGCCAGCAGTTCGTCAACAGAGACCCAGTACTTC. As protein: CASSSSTETQYF.

The chain recombines TRBV11-2 with TRBJ2-1; TRBD2 matches 14 bases. From germline, CDR1 is SGHAT and CDR2 FQNNGV. The CDR3 has 18 amino acids. The J segment lost 8 bases and the V segment lost 0 bases, leaving 9 bases of the junction unmatched. The CDR3 nucleotides read TGTGCCAGCAGCTTAGATGGGACTAGCGGGAGTTTTCGTGATGAGCAGTTCTTC. Translated, it gives CASSLDGTSGSFRDEQFF.

The chain joins TRBV27 to TRBJ2-1, with 10 bases identical to TRBD1. Trimming at V came to 6 bases and at J to 8 bases, leaving 10 bases not matched to a gene. Germline V lookup: CDR1 MNHEY, CDR2 SMNVEV (reference sequence). There are 15 residues in the CDR3. The CDR3 DNA sequence: TGTGCCAGCAGACTCCTCTGGACAGGGGGGTATGAGCAGTTCTTC. It yields the protein CASRLLWTGGYEQFF.

The gene calls are TRBV6-5 and TRBJ1-1; no definite D call. This CDR3 is 14 amino acids long. Germline CDR1 and CDR2: MNHEY and SVGAGI. V lost 4 bases and J lost 5, with 14 bases in between. CDR3 DNA sequence: TGTGCCAGCAGTTCCCATCGCCGGGGAACTGAAGCTTTCTTT. Translation gives CASSSHRRGTEAFF.

The rearrangement uses TRBV27 and TRBJ2-7; TRBD2 matches 11 bases. J lost 6 bases, V lost 2 bases, and 6 bases had no gene match. The CDR3 has 15 amino acids. Germline CDR1 MNHEY, CDR2 SMNVEV (reference sequence). CDR3 DNA: TGTGCCAGCAGTTTACTAGCGGGAGGTTTTCGCGAGCAGTACTTC. Encoded protein: CASSLLAGGFREQYF.

V gene TRBV9 combines with J gene TRBJ2-1, with TRBD2 identical over 9 bases. Germline loops: CDR1 SGDLS, CDR2 YYNGEE. The J segment lost 8 bases and the V segment lost 0 bases, leaving 6 bases of the junction unmatched. The CDR3 length is 15 residues. The CDR3: CASSVDSGSRYEQFF. The CDR3 DNA follows: TGTGCCAGCAGCGTAGATAGCGGGAGTCGCTATGAGCAGTTCTTC.

CDR3 in amino acids: CASGTYASYGYTF. The CDR3 DNA reads TGTGCCAGTGGGACTTACGCGTCCTATGGCTACACCTTC. The V gene is TRBV19, the J gene TRBJ1-2; tentative D call: TRBD1 (5 bases). Trimming took off 8 bases at V and 4 bases at J, with 14 bases between the two ends. Germline CDR1 reads LNHDA; CDR2 reads SQIVND (reference sequence). This CDR3 spans 13 amino acids.

The CDR3: CASSLEGAHNQPQHF. The CDR3 nucleotides are TGTGCCAGCAGCTTGGAAGGGGCCCACAATCAGCCCCAGCATTTT. This chain uses TRBV5-5 with TRBJ1-5, with D possibly being TRBD1 (5 bases). This CDR3 has 15 amino acids. The V gene lost 0 bases and the J gene lost 3 bases, with 10 bases spanning the gap. From germline, CDR1 is SGHKS and CDR2 YYEKEE (reference sequence).

The rearrangement links TRBV14 to TRBJ2-1, with a tentative D call TRBD2 (6 bases). Germline lookup yields CDR1 SGHDN and CDR2 FVKESK. Trimming cost V 3 bases and J 5 bases, with 20 bases left between them. This CDR3 comprises 17 residues. The CDR3 sequence: CASSHDRDSPNNNEQFF. CDR3 bases: TGTGCCAGCAGCCATGACCGGGACTCTCCTAATAACAATGAGCAGTTCTTC.

The sample holds a few counts of this clone. This chain uses TRBV10-2 with TRBJ2-7; D may be TRBD1 (5 bases). The CDR3 sequence is 13 residues long. The V gene's germline CDR1 is WSHSY and CDR2 SAAADI. V shed 5 bases and J shed 3 bases, with 11 bases lying between them. CDR3 amino acids: CASSRSRDYEQYF. As DNA, the CDR3 is TGCGCCAGCAGTCGAAGCAGGGACTACGAGCAGTACTTC.

This chain connects TRBV7-6 to TRBJ2-1; 8 bases fit TRBD1. This CDR3 contains 16 residues. Germline assignment: CDR1 SGHVS and CDR2 FNYEAQ. J gave up 1 base and V 6 bases, and 8 bases lay outside the gene matches. CDR3 coding DNA: TGTGCCAGCAGTCAGGGTACAGGGGGGTCCTACAATGAGCAGTTCTTC. It yields the protein CASSQGTGGSYNEQFF.

The rearrangement links TRBV7-8 to TRBJ1-4; D call uncertain. Germline CDR1 is SGHVS and CDR2 is FQNEAQ. This CDR3 region has 15 residues. V lost 3 bases, J lost 8 bases, and 16 bases lay in between. The CDR3 spells CASSFRTGVGEKLFF. The DNA for the CDR3 is TGTGCCAGCAGCTTCCGGACGGGCGTAGGGGAAAAACTGTTTTTT. Filled out from reference TRBV7-8 and TRBJ1-4, the complete variable domain reads GAGVSQSPRYKVAKRGQDVALRCDPISGHVSLFWYQQALGQGPEFLTYFQNEAQLDKSGLPSDRFFAERPEGSVSTLKIQRTQQEDSAVYLCASSFRTGVGEKLFFGSGTQLSVL.